Listed below are T cell receptor beta chains from one sample, sequenced in a study of blood T cell repertoires in COVID-19. Here immunoSEQ multiplex PCR was the method, and the copy in TCRdb shows in-frame clones only, minus some. The sample has approximately 98,000 clones; 65% to 85% are singletons. The sample taken for sequencing was peripheral blood. These receptors were obtained from a woman of 80 years or more with acute or convalescent COVID-19. The CDR3 runs from the conserved cysteine through the conserved F or W. Fields, in order: V gene, J gene, D gene, clone size, CDR3 protein, CDR3 DNA. The D gene is left open where the match is weak. Size values are once, few and many counts, or a class for expanded clones, and some rows have none.

TRBV28	TRBJ1-2	NA	NA	CASSSSALPGTF	TGTGCCAGCAGTTCCTCGGCCCTGCCGGGCACCTTC
TRBV10-1	TRBJ1-1	TRBD1	NA	CASSEGTGGGEAFF	TGCGCCAGCAGTGAAGGGACAGGCGGGGGTGAAGCTTTCTTT
TRBV2	TRBJ1-1	TRBD1	once	CASSEGTGRGTEAFF	TGTGCCAGCAGTGAGGGGACAGGGAGGGGGACTGAAGCTTTCTTT
TRBV7-2	TRBJ2-7	NA	once	CASSLEKGGYEQYF	TGTGCCAGCAGCTTAGAGAAAGGGGGATACGAGCAGTACTTC
TRBV28	TRBJ1-4	NA	NA	CASLTRQSNEKLFF	TGTGCCAGTCTCACGAGACAGAGCAATGAAAAACTGTTTTTT
TRBV11-2	TRBJ1-2	TRBD1	NA	CASSSFPTGIDYGYTF	TGTGCCAGCAGCTCATTCCCGACAGGGATTGACTATGGCTACACCTTC
TRBV7-3	TRBJ1-6	NA	NA	CASSQGGGNSPLHF	TGTGCCAGCAGCCAAGGGGGTGGCAATTCACCCCTCCACTTT
TRBV29-1	TRBJ2-1	TRBD2	NA	CSVEGGGLAGTNEQFF	TGCAGCGTTGAGGGGGGGGGACTAGCGGGCACCAATGAGCAGTTCTTC
TRBV18	TRBJ1-6	NA	NA	CASSPRTEATNSPLHF	TGTGCCAGCTCACCGCGGACAGAGGCTACTAATTCACCCCTCCACTTT
TRBV2	TRBJ2-7	TRBD2	once	CASIPLREVRGGYEQYF	TGTGCCAGCATTCCCTTACGGGAGGTAAGGGGCGGCTACGAGCAGTACTTC
TRBV28	TRBJ1-1	TRBD1	few	CASSTPGQGSTEAFF	TGTGCCAGCAGTACGCCGGGACAGGGGAGCACTGAAGCTTTCTTT
TRBV6-2/TRBV6-3	TRBJ2-2	NA	NA	CASSQSSRAGRNTGELFF	TGTGCCAGCAGTCAGTCCTCTCGGGCGGGGCGGAACACCGGGGAGCTGTTTTTT
TRBV3-1/TRBV3-2	TRBJ2-5	TRBD2	NA	CASSQGNSGNQETQYF	TGTGCCAGCAGCCAAGGAAATAGCGGGAACCAAGAGACCCAGTACTTC
TRBV6-5	TRBJ1-5	TRBD1	NA	CASSYSTGDHQPQHF	TGTGCCAGCAGTTACTCTACAGGGGACCATCAGCCCCAGCATTTT
TRBV6-5	TRBJ2-3	TRBD1	NA	CASSYATGGIDTQYF	TGTGCCAGCAGTTACGCGACAGGGGGAATAGATACGCAGTATTTT
TRBV2	TRBJ2-3	NA	NA	CASSPRGGGRSTDTQYF	TGTGCCAGCAGTCCCAGGGGTGGCGGGCGGAGCACAGATACGCAGTATTTT
TRBV2	TRBJ2-5	TRBD2	NA	CASSALAGLSVGETQYF	TGTGCCAGCAGTGCGCTAGCGGGGCTTTCCGTGGGGGAGACCCAGTACTTC
TRBV5-1	TRBJ2-7	TRBD2	NA	CASSLTSGVGIEQYF	TGCGCCAGCAGTCTGACTAGCGGGGTTGGAATCGAGCAGTACTTC
TRBV5-4	TRBJ1-1	TRBD1	NA	CASSLAKGQGSEAFF	TGTGCCAGCAGCTTGGCCAAGGGACAGGGCTCTGAAGCTTTCTTT
TRBV29-1	TRBJ1-1	NA	NA	CSVIQVIDTEAFF	TGCAGCGTCATACAGGTTATAGACACTGAAGCTTTCTTT
TRBV11-2	TRBJ1-1	NA	NA	CASSFHQYDTEAFF	TGTGCCAGCAGCTTTCACCAGTATGACACTGAAGCTTTCTTT
TRBV18	TRBJ2-4	NA	NA	CASSLTGLAKNIQYF	TGTGCCAGCTCACTAACAGGGTTAGCCAAAAACATTCAGTACTTC
TRBV12-3/TRBV12-4	TRBJ1-1	NA	NA	CASKAGTEAFF	TGTGCCAGCAAGGCGGGGACTGAAGCTTTCTTT
TRBV9	TRBJ1-6	TRBD1	NA	CASSVTGDNSPLHF	TGTGCCAGCAGCGTGACAGGGGATAATTCACCCCTCCACTTT
TRBV28	TRBJ1-5	NA	NA	CASRFGVNSNQPQHF	TGTGCCAGCAGATTCGGGGTAAATAGCAATCAGCCCCAGCATTTT
TRBV6-5	TRBJ1-1	NA	NA	CASSYSNGLNTEAFF	TGTGCCAGCAGTTACTCAAATGGCCTGAACACTGAAGCTTTCTTT
TRBV3-1/TRBV3-2	TRBJ1-3	NA	NA	CASSPRGGSGNTIYF	TGTGCCAGCAGCCCGAGAGGAGGGTCCGGAAACACCATATATTTT
TRBV6-6	TRBJ1-1	TRBD1	NA	CASSYGGTGAGAFF	TGTGCCAGCAGTTATGGCGGGACAGGGGCAGGAGCTTTCTTT
TRBV7-2	TRBJ1-3	NA	once	CASSLRGLSGNTIYF	TGTGCCAGCAGCTTAAGGGGCCTCTCTGGAAACACCATATATTTT
TRBV4-1	TRBJ1-1	NA	NA	CASSQGRGLDTEAFF	TGCGCCAGCAGCCAAGGGAGAGGGTTGGACACTGAAGCTTTCTTT
TRBV6-5	TRBJ1-6	TRBD1	NA	CASSSTGGDSPLHF	TGTGCCAGCAGTTCGACAGGGGGCGATTCACCCCTCCACTTT
TRBV7-2	TRBJ2-1	TRBD2	NA	CASSFLAGPYNEQFF	TGTGCCAGCAGCTTTCTAGCGGGGCCCTACAATGAGCAGTTCTTC